What follows are 26 T cell receptor beta chains derived from one specimen sequenced in a study of cytomegalovirus exposure and HLA in healthy donors. The primer mix had 60 Vbeta and 13 Jbeta primers. Some clones are missing from TCRdb's copy, which holds only in-frame ones; the method was immunoSEQ multiplex PCR. The sample lists over 85,000 clones; roughly four fifths were seen once. The sequenced sample was PBMCs. The receptors were gathered from a man aged 40-55 years in good health and CMV-seropositive.

The chain combines TRBV30 with TRBJ1-5, with D possibly matching TRBD1 (5 bases). Trimming stripped 2 bases from V and 2 bases from J, with 13 bases between. The CDR3 is made up of 15 amino acids. The V gene's germline CDR1 is GTSNPN and CDR2 SVGIG (reference sequence). DNA of the CDR3: TGTGCCTGGAGTACCCAGGGCTGGCGCAATCAGCCCCAGCATTTT. It encodes CAWSTQGWRNQPQHF.

Only a few counts were recorded for this clone. The genes are TRBV30 and TRBJ2-7; D gene ambiguous. Germline CDR1 and CDR2: GTSNPN and SVGIG (reference sequence). The CDR3 contains 14 residues. V was pared by 1 base and J by 3 bases, with 13 bases between. The CDR3 DNA reads as TGTGCCTGGAGTGAGCGACTTTTGGGCTACGAGCAGTACTTC. Translating gives CAWSERLLGYEQYF.

This clone was counted a few times. The chain is built from TRBV7-9 and TRBJ2-2; TRBD1 matches at 7 bases. Losses at the gene ends were 10 bases for V and 8 bases for J; bases not matched to a gene: 13. The CDR3 extends over 14 amino acids. Per germline, CDR1 SEHNR and CDR2 FQNEAQ (reference sequence). DNA of the CDR3: TGTGCCATCGACCCGGGACAGCGCCTTGGGGAGCTGTTTTTT. Translation gives CAIDPGQRLGELFF.

This clone has only one observation. The chain couples TRBV27 to TRBJ1-2; 8 positions match TRBD1. The CDR3 covers 14 residues. Germline CDR1 MNHEY, CDR2 SMNVEV (reference sequence). The trim removed 3 bases at V and 8 bases at J, leaving 8 bases unmatched. In nucleotides, the CDR3 is TGTGCCAGCAGTTTGAGAGACAGGGGAAGGGGCTACACCTTC. Translation: CASSLRDRGRGYTF.

In this sample, this clone is medium-sized. The chain couples TRBV6-5 to TRBJ1-2, with D unresolved. This CDR3 region has 14 residues. Germline lookup yields CDR1 MNHEY and CDR2 SVGAGI. V shed 0 bases and J shed 4 bases, with 9 bases lying between them. The CDR3 DNA is TGTGCCAGCAGTTACTCAAGCCAAATCTATGGCTACACCTTC. Its translation: CASSYSSQIYGYTF.

This clone was seen only once. This chain links TRBV5-1 with TRBJ2-6, with TRBD1 matching 10 bases. V was pared by 3 bases and J by 4 bases, with 4 bases of the junction left unmatched. The CDR3 consists of 16 residues. Germline loops: CDR1 SGHRS, CDR2 YFSETQ. The CDR3 region has the DNA TGCGCCAGCAGCTATGGGACAGGGGTCGGGGCCAACGTCCTGACTTTC. The encoded protein is CASSYGTGVGANVLTF.

The rearrangement uses TRBV7-8 and TRBJ2-7; 10 positions match TRBD1. Germline V gives CDR1 SGHVS, CDR2 FQNEAQ. The CDR3 has 19 residues. Unmatched junction bases numbered 14, after V lost 1 base and J lost 2 bases. The CDR3 coding sequence is TGTGCCAGCAGCTTAGGTATCAGACAGGGGGCCCACAGACCCTACGAGCAGTACTTC. It codes for CASSLGIRQGAHRPYEQYF.

V gene TRBV20-1 combines with J gene TRBJ2-5; 8 nucleotides align to TRBD1. The last part of the DNA fits TRBJ2-7 better; the J call may be wrong. The CDR3 extends over 11 amino acids. Germline loops: CDR1 DFQATT, CDR2 SNEGSKA (reference sequence). CDR3 amino acids: CSATGVYEQYF. The CDR3, as DNA: TGCAGTGCGACAGGGGTTTACGAGCAGTACTTC.

Remarks on this clone: Compared with germline, one end of the junction differs, possibly owing to a read error. The chain carries TRBV7-9 and TRBJ1-1; TRBD1 matches 7 bases. The germline CDR1 and CDR2 sequences are SEHNR and FQNEAQ (reference sequence). The CDR3 totals 16 residues. The CDR3 sequence: CSSSPAWGRGSPEAFF. Written as DNA, the CDR3 is TGTTCCAGCAGCCCAGCGTGGGGCAGGGGGTCCCCTGAAGCTTTCTTT.

This chain uses TRBV6-1 with TRBJ1-2, with 9 bases aligning to TRBD1. There are 15 residues in the CDR3. Trimming at V came to 7 bases and at J to 7 bases, leaving 13 bases not matched to a gene. The germline V gene encodes CDR1 MNHNS and CDR2 SASEGT. The CDR3 coding sequence is TGTGCCAGCACCCGTTCGGGACAGGGATCCTCTGGCTACACCTTC. Protein sequence: CASTRSGQGSSGYTF.

The chain uses TRBV5-6 and TRBJ2-7; D remains unclear. V was clipped by 0 bases and J by 2 bases, with 9 bases between them. The germline gives CDR1 SGHDT, CDR2 YYEEEE. The length of the CDR3 is 14 residues. The CDR3 sequence: CASSLGRHTYEQYF. The CDR3 nucleotides are TGTGCCAGCAGCTTGGGCAGACATACCTACGAGCAGTACTTC.

The V gene is TRBV5-1, the J gene TRBJ1-2, with TRBD1 matching over 7 bases. The germline V gene has CDR1 SGHRS and CDR2 YFSETQ. J gave up 3 bases and V 3 bases, and 8 bases lay outside the gene matches. The length of the CDR3 is 15 residues. CDR3 residues: CASSSTGPRYYGYTF. CDR3 bases: TGCGCCAGCAGCTCGACAGGGCCCCGATACTATGGCTACACCTTC. Looking up the rest from reference TRBV5-1 and TRBJ1-2 gives the full variable domain: KAGVTQTPRYLIKTRGQQVTLSCSPISGHRSVSWYQQTPGQGLQFLFEYFSETQRNKGNFPGRFSGRQFSNSRSEMNVSTLELGDSALYLCASSSTGPRYYGYTFGSGTRLTVV.

V is TRBV10-1 and J is TRBJ2-7, with 9 nucleotides matching TRBD1. The CDR3 extends over 13 amino acids. CDR1 is WNHNN, CDR2 SYGVQD, per germline (reference sequence). V lost 6 bases to trimming and J lost 3 bases; unmatched junction nucleotides: 3. The CDR3 region is CASSEGQGYEQYF. CDR3 DNA sequence: TGCGCCAGCAGCGAGGGACAGGGCTACGAGCAGTACTTC.

The chain has TRBV2 and TRBJ1-1, with D maybe TRBD1 (6 bases). The CDR3 spans 14 residues. With 1 base removed from V and 6 bases from J, the gap between germline ends came to 12 bases. The germline V gene encodes CDR1 SNHLY and CDR2 FYNNEI. CDR3 sequence: CASSEEQGLSEAFF. As DNA, the CDR3 is TGTGCCAGCAGTGAAGAGCAGGGGCTCTCTGAAGCTTTCTTT.

The chain recombines TRBV4-2 with TRBJ2-3; 8 nucleotides match TRBD2. Trimming cost V 8 bases and J 4 bases; bases outside gene matches: 8. Germline V gene data show CDR1 as LGHNA and CDR2 as YNFKEQ. This CDR3 spans 14 amino acids. In nucleotides, the CDR3 is TGTGCCAGCCGGCTGGCGGGGGGCCCAGATACGCAGTATTTT. Amino acid sequence: CASRLAGGPDTQYF.

The gene calls are TRBV6-6 and TRBJ2-3; 8 bases agree with TRBD2. Trimming at V came to 4 bases and at J to 3 bases, leaving 6 bases not matched to a gene. The germline gives CDR1 MNHNY, CDR2 SVGAGI (reference sequence). This CDR3 has 15 amino acids. The DNA of the CDR3 is TGTGCCAGCAGTTCTACGGGGGGGGCGACAGATACGCAGTATTTT. Encoded protein: CASSSTGGATDTQYF.

This rearrangement joins TRBV6-1 to TRBJ2-7, with a possible D match to TRBD1 (6 bases). This CDR3 has 13 residues. V lost 5 bases and J lost 4, with 12 bases in between. CDR1 is MNHNS, CDR2 SASEGT, per germline. In DNA, the CDR3 is TGTGCCAGCAGTACACTACAGGGATACGAGCAGTACTTC. Protein: CASSTLQGYEQYF.

This chain joins TRBV7-2 and TRBJ1-5; the match to TRBD1 covers 7 bases. Germline lookup yields CDR1 SGHTA and CDR2 FQGNSA. The CDR3 has 19 amino acids. Trimming took 5 bases from V and 0 from J; bases not matched to a gene: 16. CDR3 sequence (DNA): TGTGCCAGCAGCCCCGGCGGCCACCGGGACAGTGATAGCAATCAGCCCCAGCATTTT. This encodes CASSPGGHRDSDSNQPQHF.

The CDR3 sequence is CASSEGELGPEGYEQYF. The CDR3 DNA sequence: TGTGCCAGCAGTGAGGGAGAGCTCGGACCGGAAGGCTACGAGCAGTACTTC. This rearrangement joins TRBV28 to TRBJ2-7, with D perhaps matching TRBD2 (5 bases). The V and J ends lost 5 bases and 3 bases respectively, with 23 bases between them. CDR1 is MDHEN, CDR2 SYDVKM, per germline. The CDR3 runs to 17 residues.

The gene calls are TRBV27 and TRBJ1-1, with D possibly TRBD1 on 5 matching bases. V gave up 5 bases and J gave up 4 bases, with 14 bases separating them. This CDR3 has 14 residues. CDR1 and CDR2 (germline): MNHEY, SMNVEV (reference sequence). The CDR3 bases are TGTGCCAGCAGTCCTTGGGGGGGAAGCACTGAAGCTTTCTTT. Protein: CASSPWGGSTEAFF.

The chain has TRBV28 and TRBJ2-7, with TRBD2 as a possible D gene (6 bases). CDR1 and CDR2 from the germline V gene are MDHEN and SYDVKM. This CDR3 has 12 amino acids. V lost 8 bases and J 7 bases, leaving 15 bases between the germline ends. The CDR3 protein is CASRSGVWEQYF. The CDR3 DNA sequence: TGTGCCAGCCGGTCGGGAGTCTGGGAGCAGTACTTC.

This rearrangement joins TRBV11-3 to TRBJ1-1; the D gene is possibly TRBD1 (5 bases). This CDR3 spans 13 amino acids. V was pared by 5 bases and J by 1 base, with 8 bases between. Germline CDR1 SGHNT, CDR2 YENEEA. Here the CDR3 reads CASSRGSNTEAFF. DNA of the CDR3: TGTGCCAGCAGCCGGGGGTCGAACACTGAAGCTTTCTTT.

J is TRBJ2-7 and V is TRBV7-9, with 7 bases identical to TRBD1. The CDR3 runs 13 residues. Germline trimming cut 8 bases from V and 5 bases from J; bases unmatched to any gene: 9. The V gene's germline CDR1 is SEHNR and CDR2 FQNEAQ (reference sequence). The CDR3 DNA follows: TGTGCCAGCCAGACAGGGTCTGCTCACGAGCAGTACTTC. Residues: CASQTGSAHEQYF.

The gene calls are TRBV5-1 and TRBJ1-6; 9 nucleotides match TRBD1. Germline lookup yields CDR1 SGHRS and CDR2 YFSETQ. CDR3 length: 17 amino acids. The trim removed 2 bases at V and 9 bases at J, leaving 12 bases unmatched. This CDR3 is CASSFGGDRVLRSPLHF. CDR3 nucleotides: TGCGCCAGCAGCTTCGGGGGGGACAGGGTGCTGCGTTCACCCCTCCACTTT. The full variable domain, with the rest looked up from reference TRBV5-1 and TRBJ1-6, is KAGVTQTPRYLIKTRGQQVTLSCSPISGHRSVSWYQQTPGQGLQFLFEYFSETQRNKGNFPGRFSGRQFSNSRSEMNVSTLELGDSALYLCASSFGGDRVLRSPLHFGNGTRLTVT.

There are a few counts of this clone. The V gene is TRBV2, the J gene TRBJ1-1, with D possibly matching TRBD1 (6 bases). There are 14 residues in the CDR3. Germline V CDR1 and CDR2: SNHLY, FYNNEI. The ends were cut back, 4 bases at V and 4 bases at J, with 13 bases in the middle. The CDR3 sequence is CASSVAGAGTEAFF. For the CDR3, the DNA is TGTGCCAGCAGTGTGGCGGGGGCGGGCACTGAAGCTTTCTTT.

The V call is TRBV30, the J call TRBJ2-3; 8 bases map to TRBD1. V lost 4 bases, J lost 2 bases, and 11 bases stayed unmatched. Germline V lookup: CDR1 GTSNPN, CDR2 SVGIG (reference sequence). The CDR3 totals 16 residues. CDR3 nucleotides: TGTGCCTGGAACGTCGGACAGGGCGCCGCCACAGATACGCAGTATTTT. This sequence encodes CAWNVGQGAATDTQYF.